What follows is one T cell receptor (beta chain) and its context. The antigen is unknown. The data belong to a study of vaccination and CD4 T cells after COVID-19. Study background: The convalescents, six males and four females, included two who were Hispanic.

Cultured CD4+ T cell DNA underwent sequencing with the Oncomine TCR Beta short-read assay. CD4+ T cells were cultured, and genomic DNA was extracted from them. MiXCR was run by TCRdb on the PCR reads, yielding one entry per CDR3 protein. The sample lists about 10,000 distinct CDR3 sequences; roughly 63% were seen once. Stated treatment: approximately 11-day PBMC culture with coronavirus spike peptide pools or control peptides (ViraFEST assay). PBMC cultures, at over 1.5 million cells per well, received around 10 IU/ml IL-2 and about 11 ug/ml peptide pools. The specimen sequenced was CD4+ T cells from blood, cultured in vitro. The TCR was taken from a human donor who had recovered from COVID-19.

The CDR3 spells CASSFQGGGEQFF. CDR3 in DNA: TGTGCCAGCAGTTTTCAAGGGGGCGGTGAGCAGTTCTTC. V is TRBV12-3 or TRBV12-4 and J is TRBJ2-1; TRBD1 agrees at 7 bases. This CDR3 comprises 13 residues. The V segment lost 3 bases and the J segment 9 bases; nucleotides outside the gene matches: 5.